This T cell receptor beta chain was obtained from a study of blood T cells in healthy people across ages. Overall study findings and caveats: Long-lived donors carried more naive CD4+ cells and greater diversity than aged donors.

Combining a sample-barcoded 5' primer with a J-beta primer mix, a second PCR ran for about 6 to 11 cycles. TCRdb used MiXCR to reprocess the 5' RACE reads, holding one entry per CDR3 protein. The sample lists 650,000 to 950,000 distinct CDR3 sequences, around two fifths occurring once. This clonotype was detected a few times. The target antigen is unknown. The V and J ends lost 7 bases and 8 bases, in that order; junction bases with no gene match: 3. The CDR3 has 11 residues. Germline loops: CDR1 KGHDR, CDR2 SFDVKD. Researchers isolated at least 6 million PBMCs per sample. Sequencing input: blood. The chain uses TRBV24-1 and TRBJ1-2; TRBD1 aligns across 7 bases. This clonotype originated in a man between 60 and 75 years old in good health. CDR3 protein: CATSRGNGYTF. The CDR3 DNA is TGTGCCACCAGCAGGGGGAACGGCTACACCTTC.